This T cell receptor beta chain was captured in a study of blood T cell repertoires in COVID-19. Method: immunoSEQ multiplex PCR; TCRdb's copy keeps in-frame clones and lacks some. The sample shows about 220,000 clones, 88% of them seen only once. In this sample, this clone turned up a few times. This receptor was identified in a woman aged 45-65 years with acute COVID-19. The sample consisted of PBMCs or T cells enriched from blood (not recorded which).

The CDR3 region is CASSIGGRPYGYTF. The CDR3 DNA reads as TGTGCCAGTAGTATAGGCGGCAGACCCTATGGCTACACCTTC. The chain carries TRBV19 and TRBJ1-2; D uncertain. V was clipped by 1 base and J by 4 bases, with 10 bases between them. Per germline, CDR1 LNHDA and CDR2 SQIVND (reference sequence). The CDR3 consists of 14 residues.